Below are 29 T cell receptor beta chains sequenced from a single sample in a study of beta chain features in type 1 diabetes. The whole isolated RNA underwent reverse transcription, so sequencing captured expressed TCRB transcripts. The data were produced by immunoSEQ multiplex PCR, yet TCRdb's version contains in-frame clones alone and is incomplete. The data show 850,000 to 900,000 clones, under 20% seen once. The sample taken for sequencing was naive CD4+ T cells from blood. The receptors stem from a woman under 30 in good health.

This clone was seen a handful of times. The rearrangement uses TRBV11-1 and TRBJ2-7; TRBD2 matches 7 bases. With V trimmed by 0 bases and J by 2 bases, 4 bases remained unmatched. Germline lookup yields CDR1 SGHAT and CDR2 FQDESV (reference sequence). The CDR3 runs 15 residues. The CDR3 spells CASSLAGLGTYEQYF. As DNA, the CDR3 is TGTGCCAGCAGCTTAGCAGGACTAGGAACCTACGAGCAGTACTTC. The whole variable domain, remainder taken from reference TRBV11-1 and TRBJ2-7, is EAEVAQSPRYKITEKSQAVAFWCDPISGHATLYWYRQILGQGPELLVQFQDESVVDDSQLPKDRFSAERLKGVDSTLKIQPAELGDSAMYLCASSLAGLGTYEQYFGPGTRLTVT.

V and J are TRBV7-3 and TRBJ2-5; D may correspond to TRBD1 or TRBD2 (5 bases each). The length of the CDR3 is 15 residues. The V end lost 1 base, the J end lost 4 bases, and 13 bases lay between the germline ends. Per the germline V gene, CDR1 is SGHTA and CDR2 is FQGTGA. The chain's CDR3 is CASSLRGALGETQYF. DNA for the CDR3: TGTGCCAGCAGCTTAAGAGGGGCCTTGGGAGAGACCCAGTACTTC.

This clone was counted a few times. This chain uses TRBV6-1 with TRBJ2-1; 9 bases agree with TRBD2. The CDR3 sequence is 17 residues long. Germline CDR1 reads MNHNS; CDR2 reads SASEGT. The junction had 5 bases not matched to a gene; V was cut back by 2 bases and J by 0 bases. CDR3 sequence reads: CASSEYSGSSSYNEQFF. CDR3 coding DNA: TGTGCCAGCAGTGAATATAGCGGGAGCAGCTCCTACAATGAGCAGTTCTTC.

This clone has just a few counts. V usage is TRBV28 and J usage is TRBJ2-6; TRBD1 matches at 8 bases. The CDR3 is 16 amino acids. The J segment lost 4 bases and the V segment lost 2 bases, leaving 4 bases of the junction unmatched. Per germline, CDR1 MDHEN and CDR2 SYDVKM. The CDR3 sequence: CASSLQGAPGANVLTF. Here the CDR3 DNA reads TGTGCCAGCAGTTTACAGGGGGCCCCCGGGGCCAACGTCCTGACTTTC.

V usage is TRBV11-2 and J usage is TRBJ2-5; no clear D gene. Trimming removed 5 bases at V and 3 bases at J, with 10 bases between. The CDR3 totals 13 residues. In germline, CDR1 is SGHAT, CDR2 FQNNGV. CDR3 nucleotides: TGTGCCAGCAGCGCCGACTTGAAAGAGACCCAGTACTTC. Its protein is CASSADLKETQYF.

The chain couples TRBV5-4 to TRBJ2-2; TRBD1 might be the D (6 bases). Germline V CDR1 and CDR2: SGHNT, YYREEE (reference sequence). CDR3 size: 17 residues. Trimming cost V 1 base and J 4 bases, with 17 bases left between them. CDR3 nucleotide sequence: TGTGCCAGCAGCTTGCCCCCCGGGCAGGGGACCACCGGGGAGCTGTTTTTT. It is translated as CASSLPPGQGTTGELFF.

The CDR3 region has the DNA TGTGCCAGCAGTTTAAGACAGCCCATAGGAGCTTTCTTT. Protein product: CASSLRQPIGAFF. The rearrangement links TRBV28 to TRBJ1-1; D might be TRBD1 (5 bases). V was cut by 2 bases and J by 10 bases, with 14 bases left in between. The CDR3 runs 13 residues. In germline, CDR1 is MDHEN, CDR2 SYDVKM.

This clone was detected only once. J is TRBJ2-2 and V is TRBV5-4; D not certain. Per germline, CDR1 SGHNT and CDR2 YYREEE (reference sequence). The CDR3 spans 13 residues. V lost 4 bases to trimming and J lost 3 bases, with 7 bases between them. The CDR3 region has the DNA TGTGCCAGCAGCCTGATTGACACCGGGGAGCTGTTTTTT. It specifies CASSLIDTGELFF.

This clone was recorded at least ten times. The chain employs TRBV7-9 and TRBJ1-1, with TRBD1 as a possible D gene (5 bases). This CDR3 contains 12 residues. The germline V gene encodes CDR1 SEHNR and CDR2 FQNEAQ (reference sequence). The V end lost 3 bases, the J end lost 6 bases, and 8 bases lay between the germline ends. The CDR3 is CASSLSRAEAFF. For the CDR3, the DNA is TGTGCCAGCAGCTTGAGCAGGGCTGAAGCTTTCTTT.

Written as DNA, the CDR3 is TGTGCCAGCAGTTACCTGATAGCGGCCGTGGCAGAGACCCAGTACTTC. It specifies CASSYLIAAVAETQYF. The chain couples TRBV6-6 to TRBJ2-5; tentatively, D is TRBD2 (6 bases). This CDR3 region has 16 residues. The germline CDR1 and CDR2 sequences are MNHNY and SVGAGI (reference sequence). V was pared by 2 bases and J by 4 bases, with 17 bases between.

This clone was detected ten times or more. The J gene is TRBJ2-1, the V gene TRBV21-1. TRBV21-1 is shown as a pseudogene. This CDR3 contains 11 residues. The CDR3 DNA sequence: TGTGCCAGCAGCTGGGGTAATGAGCAGTTCTTC. Encoded protein: CASSWGNEQFF.

This chain uses TRBV4-1 with TRBJ2-3; either TRBD1 or TRBD2 may fit D (6 bases each). V dropped 4 bases and J dropped 3 bases, with 20 bases sitting between them. The CDR3 totals 17 residues. Germline V gene data show CDR1 as MGHRA and CDR2 as YSYEKL. The CDR3 is CASSPLKGGTSTDTQYF. The CDR3 DNA sequence: TGCGCCAGCAGCCCCCTAAAGGGGGGAACGTCGACAGATACGCAGTATTTT.

The chain couples TRBV4-1 to TRBJ1-3; D unresolved. The germline V and J ends were trimmed by 4 bases and 2 bases, with 6 bases remaining between them. Per the germline V gene, CDR1 is MGHRA and CDR2 is YSYEKL. The CDR3 is 13 residues long. This CDR3 reads CASSLRPGNTIYF. Here the CDR3 DNA reads TGCGCCAGCAGCCTTAGGCCTGGAAACACCATATATTTT.

This chain links TRBV6-1 with TRBJ2-7, with D hard to call. V lost 4 bases and J lost 0, with 13 bases in between. The CDR3 sequence is 15 residues long. Germline V lookup: CDR1 MNHNS, CDR2 SASEGT. As DNA, the CDR3 is TGTGCCAGCAGTGTTGGTTCGGCAGTCTCCTACGAGCAGTACTTC. Translating gives CASSVGSAVSYEQYF.

The table lists this clone with a count of one. The V call is TRBV6-5, the J call TRBJ1-1; no firm D call. The ends were cut back, 8 bases at V and 3 bases at J, with 16 bases in the middle. The CDR3 loop spans 14 amino acids. CDR1 and CDR2 from the germline V gene are MNHEY and SVGAGI. The CDR3 loop reads CASGRGGGHTEAFF. The CDR3 nucleotides read TGTGCCAGCGGCCGGGGTGGAGGGCACACTGAAGCTTTCTTT.

This clone has more than one count but fewer than ten. The genes are TRBV19 and TRBJ2-1, with D possibly TRBD2 on 6 matching bases. The CDR3 contains 16 residues. The germline V and J ends were trimmed by 4 bases and 5 bases, with 18 bases remaining between them. Per the germline V gene, CDR1 is LNHDA and CDR2 is SQIVND (reference sequence). The DNA for the CDR3 is TGTGCCAGTAGTAATTGGGGGGAGGTACCGGACAATGAGCAGTTCTTC. Protein product: CASSNWGEVPDNEQFF.

A few counts support this clone. V gene TRBV7-6 combines with J gene TRBJ2-7; tentatively, D is TRBD1 (6 bases). Germline V gene lookup returns CDR1 SGHVS and CDR2 FNYEAQ. There are 13 residues in the CDR3. Deletions cut 5 bases from V and 3 bases from J, with 11 bases between. The CDR3 spells CASSKDRSYEQYF. The CDR3 nucleotides read TGTGCCAGCAGCAAGGACAGAAGCTACGAGCAGTACTTC.

V and J are TRBV4-2 and TRBJ2-7, with TRBD1 as a possible D gene (6 bases). V lost 4 bases to trimming and J lost 7 bases, with 17 bases between them. The CDR3 sequence is 14 residues long. Germline V gene lookup returns CDR1 LGHNA and CDR2 YNFKEQ. CDR3 nucleotide sequence: TGTGCCAGCAGCCCGAAAAGAGGGGGTTATGAGCAGTACTTC. This sequence encodes CASSPKRGGYEQYF.

The V call is TRBV2, the J call TRBJ1-5, with D perhaps TRBD1 (5 bases). Trimming left V 5 bases short and J 3 bases short, with 17 bases between. Germline assignment: CDR1 SNHLY and CDR2 FYNNEI. The CDR3 length is 16 residues. CDR3 sequence: CASSPQGAKLNQPQHF. Here the CDR3 DNA reads TGTGCCAGCAGTCCCCAGGGAGCCAAACTCAATCAGCCCCAGCATTTT.

With respect to this clone: This specimen includes other DNA sequences encoding the same CDR3. The chain couples TRBV7-2 to TRBJ2-7; 10 nucleotides match TRBD2. CDR1 SGHTA and CDR2 FQGNSA come from the germline V gene. V lost 4 bases and J lost 4; bases outside the gene matches: 4. This CDR3 is 14 amino acids long. CDR3 DNA sequence: TGTGCCAGCAGCTCCGGACTAGCGGCTTACGAGCAGTACTTC. This codes for CASSSGLAAYEQYF.

This clone occurred a few times. The CDR3 bases are TGTGCCAGGCCTATGGAGAGGTTACTAGCGGGAGGGCCGTTAGATACGCAGTATTTT. The encoded protein is CARPMERLLAGGPLDTQYF. This rearrangement joins TRBV28 to TRBJ2-3, with 13 bases fitting TRBD2. V lost 9 bases, J lost 5 bases, and 20 bases stayed unmatched. From germline, CDR1 is MDHEN and CDR2 SYDVKM. CDR3 length equals 19 residues.

The rearrangement links TRBV28 to TRBJ2-7; D is perhaps TRBD2 (5 bases). CDR1 and CDR2 from the germline V gene are MDHEN and SYDVKM. Trimming pared 6 bases from V and 1 base from J, leaving 10 bases between. This CDR3 comprises 13 residues. The CDR3 spells CASRPGRSYEQYF. The CDR3 DNA reads TGTGCCAGCAGGCCGGGAAGGTCCTACGAGCAGTACTTC. The full variable domain, rest sourced from reference TRBV28 and TRBJ2-7, is DVKVTQSSRYLVKRTGEKVFLECVQDMDHENMFWYRQDPGLGLRLIYFSYDVKMKEKGDIPEGYSVSREKKERFSLILESASTNQTSMYLCASRPGRSYEQYFGPGTRLTVT.

This clone was recorded a few times. The CDR3, as DNA: TGTGCCACCAACCCGGGACACCCTTCTGGAAACACCATATATTTT. This encodes CATNPGHPSGNTIYF. The rearrangement links TRBV28 to TRBJ1-3; D perhaps matches TRBD1 (6 bases). From germline, CDR1 is MDHEN and CDR2 SYDVKM. Trimming stripped 10 bases from V and 1 base from J, with 17 bases between. CDR3 length: 15 residues.

The genes are TRBV27 and TRBJ2-7, with 10 bases lining up with TRBD2. Trimming at V came to 7 bases and at J to 3 bases, leaving 21 bases not matched to a gene. The CDR3 consists of 19 residues. Germline V gene lookup returns CDR1 MNHEY and CDR2 SMNVEV (reference sequence). CDR3 sequence reads: CASIGVLIAGGWGNYEQYF. Written as DNA, the CDR3 is TGTGCCAGCATCGGGGTTTTGATAGCGGGAGGATGGGGAAACTACGAGCAGTACTTC.

This clone was detected only a few times. This rearrangement joins TRBV6-1 to TRBJ2-5, with TRBD1 identical over 7 bases. J was trimmed by 5 bases and V by 7 bases; bases with no gene match: 13. CDR3 length equals 15 residues. From germline, CDR1 is MNHNS and CDR2 SASEGT. The CDR3 region has the DNA TGTGCCAGCACCGACAGGAGAGGGGGCATGGAGACCCAGTACTTC. Translating it yields CASTDRRGGMETQYF.

This clone came up a few times. This chain links TRBV19 with TRBJ1-5; no clear D gene. V was trimmed by 5 bases and J by 7 bases, leaving 18 bases between them. Germline-derived CDR1 and CDR2 are LNHDA and SQIVND (reference sequence). The CDR3 runs to 15 residues. CDR3 region: CASSPQFGEWQPQHF. CDR3 nucleotides: TGTGCCAGTAGTCCTCAGTTCGGGGAGTGGCAGCCCCAGCATTTT.

The V call is TRBV27, the J call TRBJ2-1; D remains ambiguous. Per germline, CDR1 MNHEY and CDR2 SMNVEV (reference sequence). This CDR3 has 11 amino acids. Trimming took 6 bases from V and 5 from J, leaving 5 bases between them. This CDR3 reads CASRFDNEQFF. The DNA for the CDR3 is TGTGCCAGCAGATTTGACAATGAGCAGTTCTTC.

In its sample, this clone was seen a few times. The chain links TRBV9 to TRBJ2-7; D possibly uses TRBD1 or TRBD2 (5 bases each). Trimming pared 6 bases from V and 6 bases from J, leaving 22 bases between. The CDR3 is made up of 15 amino acids. CDR1 is SGDLS and CDR2 is YYNGEE in the germline V gene. CDR3 sequence reads: CASTLAEGPTAEQYF. The CDR3 DNA reads as TGTGCCAGCACCCTAGCCGAGGGACCCACGGCCGAGCAGTACTTC.

This clone was counted between two and nine times. CDR3: CATGRIDTGELFF. For the CDR3, the DNA is TGTGCCACTGGGCGTATAGACACCGGGGAGCTGTTTTTT. J is TRBJ2-2 and V is TRBV5-4; unclear D gene. Trimming stripped 9 bases from V and 3 bases from J, with 12 bases between. This CDR3 is 13 amino acids long. Germline values: CDR1 SGHNT, CDR2 YYREEE (reference sequence).